The rows below give T cell receptor beta chains drawn from one sample of a study of shared clonotypes between healthy human individuals. Generated by immunoSEQ multiplex PCR, the TCRdb table keeps only in-frame clones and is missing some. The sample includes under 600,000 clones, nearly 98% of them seen just once. Sequenced input: naive CD8+ T cells sorted from blood. The receptors stem from a man under 40 in good health. The CDR3 runs from the conserved cysteine through the conserved F or W. Each record gives: D gene, clone size, V gene, CDR3 protein. The D gene is left open where the match is weak. Only part of the rows carry a size: once, few, many, or a class if the clone is expanded.

. . TRBV2 CASSEVDSYEQYF
TRBD2 . TRBV10-3 CAISDSGADTQYF
TRBD1 . TRBV27 CASSPRTGGSYEQYF
. . TRBV6-5 CASSLTVSGANVLTF
. . TRBV30 CAWSDDLPGYNEQFF
. . TRBV27 CASMGGGPDTQYF
. . TRBV28 CASKTGTPSTDTQYF
. . TRBV4-1 CASSLRGGGSDEQFF
. . TRBV5-1 CASSLALNNEQFF
TRBD2 . TRBV19 CASSVKTSGRYEQYF
TRBD2 . TRBV11-2 CASTLAASYEQYF
. . TRBV7-8 CASSLASLGVGWEQYF
TRBD1 . TRBV7-3 CASSAQGQGVNEQFF
. . TRBV5-5 CASSSKVNEKLFF
. . TRBV29-1 CSVGVDSPKGTGELFF
TRBD2 . TRBV7-6 CASSGSPYNEQFF
TRBD1 . TRBV7-8 CASSPQRGDRANTEAFF
TRBD2 once TRBV10-3 CAIRSGTSIVDEQFF
. . TRBV14 CASSQVANEKLFF
TRBD1 . TRBV19 CASSSGDRGLVDEKLFF
TRBD2 . TRBV14 CASSPEKDGLAGVEQYF
TRBD2 once TRBV15 CATGLAGTYNEQFF
TRBD1 . TRBV12-5 CASGTRTGNTGELFF
. . TRBV11-2 CASSSPGGTGNNEQFF
TRBD2 once TRBV5-1 CASSFRLAGDKNIQYF
TRBD2 . TRBV2 CATDGWLADNEQFF
. . TRBV27 CASSLSGHSNQPQHF
. . TRBV5-6 CASSLGSGGGSEQYF
TRBD2 . TRBV7-9 CASSFPLAGTDTQYF
TRBD1 . TRBV10-3 CAISGTGGNEQFF